This is a list of T cell receptor beta chains from one sample in a study of cytomegalovirus exposure and HLA in healthy donors. Data came from immunoSEQ multiplex PCR; TCRdb stores just in-frame clones and leaves some out. The table shows about 170,000 clones, with under 90% occurring only once. Source material: PBMCs. All receptors derive from a male donor in good health and CMV-seronegative. Both conserved end residues are part of each CDR3. The order of the fields is V gene, D gene, J gene, clone size, CDR3 protein, CDR3 DNA. The D gene is left open where the match is weak. Clone size is given for some rows only: seen once, a few or many times, or a class if the clone is expanded.

V: TRBV6-4
D: .
J: TRBJ1-6
size: .
CDR3: CASRLESSYNSPLHF
DNA: TGTGCCAGCAGACTCGAGAGCTCCTATAATTCACCCCTCCACTTT

V: TRBV5-1
D: .
J: TRBJ1-2
size: .
CDR3: CASSPTLGLSALVGQGYTF
DNA: TGCGCCAGCAGCCCAACCTTGGGGCTGTCCGCGCTTGTTGGGCAAGGCTACACCTTC

V: TRBV19
D: .
J: TRBJ1-5
size: .
CDR3: CASTLYRAPDQPQHF
DNA: TGTGCCAGTACCCTTTACAGGGCCCCCGATCAGCCCCAGCATTTT

V: TRBV11-3
D: TRBD1
J: TRBJ2-1
size: .
CDR3: CASSIRQGPYNEQFF
DNA: TGTGCCAGCAGCATACGACAGGGACCCTACAATGAGCAGTTCTTC

V: TRBV5-4
D: TRBD1
J: TRBJ1-3
size: .
CDR3: CASSAGQGFGNTIYF
DNA: TGTGCCAGCAGCGCCGGACAGGGCTTTGGAAACACCATATATTTT

V: TRBV11-3
D: .
J: TRBJ2-1
size: .
CDR3: CASSLGGYNEQFF
DNA: TGTGCCAGCAGCTTAGGCGGGTACAATGAGCAGTTCTTC

V: TRBV27
D: .
J: TRBJ2-2
size: .
CDR3: CASYSTGELFF
DNA: TGTGCCAGCTATAGCACCGGGGAGCTGTTTTTT

V: TRBV27
D: .
J: TRBJ1-3
size: few
CDR3: CASSLRPGDSGNTIYF
DNA: TGTGCCAGCAGTTTACGGCCAGGGGACTCTGGAAACACCATATATTTT

V: TRBV19
D: .
J: TRBJ2-7
size: .
CDR3: CASAGQTYEQYF
DNA: TGTGCCAGCGCAGGACAGACCTACGAGCAGTACTTC

V: TRBV27
D: TRBD2
J: TRBJ2-1
size: .
CDR3: CASIAGGTDNEQFF
DNA: TGTGCCAGCATTGCGGGGGGAACTGACAATGAGCAGTTCTTC

V: TRBV7-9
D: TRBD1
J: TRBJ1-4
size: .
CDR3: CASSPGQGNEKLFF
DNA: TGTGCCAGCAGCCCGGGACAGGGAAATGAAAAACTGTTTTTT

V: TRBV28
D: .
J: TRBJ2-3
size: .
CDR3: CAGRGSNTDTQYF
DNA: TGTGCCGGGAGGGGGTCCAACACAGATACGCAGTATTTT

V: TRBV7-9
D: TRBD2
J: TRBJ2-1
size: .
CDR3: CASSSGLAQEQFF
DNA: TGTGCCAGCAGCTCGGGACTAGCGCAAGAGCAGTTCTTC

V: TRBV13
D: TRBD1
J: TRBJ2-1
size: .
CDR3: CASSLNGQGAKNPYNEQFF
DNA: TGTGCCAGCAGCTTAAACGGACAGGGGGCTAAAAACCCCTACAATGAGCAGTTCTTC

V: TRBV23-1
D: TRBD2
J: TRBJ2-4
size: .
CDR3: CASSQSGREAKNIQYF
DNA: TGCGCCAGCAGTCAATCGGGGAGGGAAGCCAAAAACATTCAGTACTTC

V: TRBV28
D: TRBD1
J: TRBJ2-7
size: .
CDR3: CASRPGTGGSYEQYF
DNA: TGTGCCAGCAGGCCCGGGACAGGGGGATCCTACGAGCAGTACTTC

V: TRBV5-5
D: TRBD2
J: TRBJ2-3
size: once
CDR3: CASSSKARLAGGDTQYF
DNA: TGTGCCAGCAGCTCGAAAGCCAGACTAGCGGGAGGAGATACGCAGTATTTT

V: TRBV5-1
D: .
J: TRBJ2-2
size: .
CDR3: CASSRDTTGELFF
DNA: TGCGCCAGCAGCCGGGACACCACCGGGGAGCTGTTTTTT

V: TRBV10-3
D: .
J: TRBJ1-6
size: once
CDR3: CAISEAGSNSPLHF
DNA: TGTGCCATCAGCGAGGCGGGGTCCAATTCACCCCTCCACTTT

V: TRBV30
D: TRBD1
J: TRBJ2-3
size: once
CDR3: CAWSVGTGGTQYF
DNA: TGCGCCTGGAGTGTGGGGACAGGGGGTACGCAGTATTTT

V: TRBV30
D: .
J: TRBJ1-3
size: .
CDR3: CAWSVPRAGNTIYF
DNA: TGTGCCTGGAGTGTACCCAGGGCCGGAAACACCATATATTTT

V: TRBV7-9
D: .
J: TRBJ2-1
size: .
CDR3: CASSLAQTGSYNEQFF
DNA: TGTGCCAGCAGCTTAGCCCAGACAGGAAGCTACAATGAGCAGTTCTTC

V: TRBV25-1
D: .
J: TRBJ2-2
size: .
CDR3: CASSTSTSGRPGELFF
DNA: .

V: TRBV5-8
D: TRBD1
J: TRBJ1-4
size: .
CDR3: CASSKGQGPATNEKLFF
DNA: TGTGCCAGCAGCAAGGGACAGGGGCCTGCAACTAATGAAAAACTGTTTTTT

V: TRBV27
D: TRBD1
J: TRBJ1-1
size: .
CDR3: CASSRVRKMTGWANTEAFF
DNA: TGTGCCAGCAGTCGGGTCCGAAAGATGACAGGGTGGGCCAACACTGAAGCTTTCTTT

V: TRBV7-9
D: TRBD1
J: TRBJ1-2
size: .
CDR3: CASSSQGAFGYTF
DNA: TGTGCCAGCAGCTCTCAGGGGGCCTTTGGCTACACCTTC

V: TRBV10-3
D: .
J: TRBJ1-3
size: few
CDR3: CAISEQGPSGNTIYF
DNA: TGTGCCATCAGTGAACAGGGACCCTCTGGAAACACCATATATTTT

V: TRBV19
D: .
J: TRBJ2-1
size: .
CDR3: CASSRGYNEQFF
DNA: TGTGCCAGTAGCCGGGGCTACAATGAGCAGTTCTTC

V: TRBV5-6
D: .
J: TRBJ2-6
size: .
CDR3: CASSFWGLISKGANVLTF
DNA: TGTGCCAGCAGCTTCTGGGGCCTGATAAGCAAAGGGGCCAACGTCCTGACTTTC

V: TRBV28
D: .
J: TRBJ1-2
size: once
CDR3: CASSLSRVGYTF
DNA: TGTGCCAGCAGTTTATCCAGGGTGGGCTACACCTTC

V: TRBV2
D: TRBD2
J: TRBJ2-7
size: .
CDR3: CVSGTRGYEQYF
DNA: TGTGTCAGCGGGACTAGAGGTTACGAGCAGTACTTC

V: TRBV20-1
D: .
J: TRBJ2-3
size: .
CDR3: CGAPFTDTQYF
DNA: TGTGGGGCTCCCTTCACAGATACGCAGTATTTT

V: TRBV7-9
D: TRBD1
J: TRBJ2-5
size: .
CDR3: CSSSSRTGRETQYF
DNA: TGTTCCAGCAGCTCTAGGACAGGTCGAGAGACCCAGTACTTC

V: TRBV7-2
D: TRBD1
J: TRBJ1-1
size: .
CDR3: CASSHLTRTGETEAFF
DNA: TGTGCCAGCAGCCATCTAACCCGGACAGGGGAAACTGAAGCTTTCTTT

V: TRBV10-1
D: TRBD1
J: TRBJ1-3
size: .
CDR3: CASSDRGHGNTIYF
DNA: TGCGCCAGCAGTGACAGGGGGCACGGAAACACCATATATTTT

V: TRBV11-3
D: TRBD1
J: TRBJ2-7
size: .
CDR3: CASSPTGGDTYEQYF
DNA: TGTGCCAGCAGCCCTACAGGGGGTGACACCTACGAGCAGTACTTC

V: TRBV4-2
D: .
J: TRBJ1-6
size: .
CDR3: CASSQGQGSSPLHF
DNA: TGTGCCAGCAGCCAAGGCCAGGGCAGTTCACCCCTCCACTTT